Detailed here is one TCR beta chain. Germline lookup yields CDR1 SQVTM and CDR2 ANQGSEA. V was clipped by 4 bases and J by 3 bases; unmatched bases: 15. The CDR3 covers 17 residues. The sample comes from a study of beta chain features in type 1 diabetes. At the level of the study: The number of sorted cells examined across all samples was around 98 million.

Reverse transcription of all isolated RNA meant that expressed TCRB transcripts were sequenced. Assay: immunoSEQ multiplex PCR; the TCRdb copy retains only in-frame clones and omits some. Of roughly 500,000 clones in the sample, 30% were seen once. The rearrangement joins TRBV29-1 to TRBJ2-1; TRBD2 matches at 7 bases. Sequenced material: naive CD4+ T cells from blood. The sequence was collected from a man aged 18 to 35 in good health. Written as DNA, the CDR3 is TGCAGCGTTGTAAGGGCCGCGGGAGTGTTAGGCTACAATGAGCAGTTCTTC. This codes for CSVVRAAGVLGYNEQFF.